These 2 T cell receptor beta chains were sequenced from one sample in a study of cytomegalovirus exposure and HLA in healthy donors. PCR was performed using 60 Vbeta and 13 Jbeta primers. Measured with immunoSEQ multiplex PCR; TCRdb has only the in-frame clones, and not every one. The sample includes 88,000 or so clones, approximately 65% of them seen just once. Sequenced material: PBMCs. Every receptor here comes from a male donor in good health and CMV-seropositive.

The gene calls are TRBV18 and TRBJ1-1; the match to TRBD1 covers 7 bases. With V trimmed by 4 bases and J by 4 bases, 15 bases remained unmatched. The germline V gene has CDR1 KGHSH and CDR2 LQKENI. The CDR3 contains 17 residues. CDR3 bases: TGTGCCAGCTCACTCATGCGACTAGGGGGCGAGGTCACTGAAGCTTTCTTT. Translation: CASSLMRLGGEVTEAFF.

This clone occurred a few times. This chain's CDR3 is CASSFSGDLGEQYF. CDR3 bases: TGTGCCAGCAGCTTTAGCGGGGACCTTGGCGAGCAGTACTTC. The chain carries TRBV7-3 and TRBJ2-7; 8 bases fit TRBD2. CDR1 is SGHTA and CDR2 is FQGTGA in the germline V gene. Unmatched junction bases numbered 7, after V lost 3 bases and J lost 6 bases. CDR3 size: 14 residues.